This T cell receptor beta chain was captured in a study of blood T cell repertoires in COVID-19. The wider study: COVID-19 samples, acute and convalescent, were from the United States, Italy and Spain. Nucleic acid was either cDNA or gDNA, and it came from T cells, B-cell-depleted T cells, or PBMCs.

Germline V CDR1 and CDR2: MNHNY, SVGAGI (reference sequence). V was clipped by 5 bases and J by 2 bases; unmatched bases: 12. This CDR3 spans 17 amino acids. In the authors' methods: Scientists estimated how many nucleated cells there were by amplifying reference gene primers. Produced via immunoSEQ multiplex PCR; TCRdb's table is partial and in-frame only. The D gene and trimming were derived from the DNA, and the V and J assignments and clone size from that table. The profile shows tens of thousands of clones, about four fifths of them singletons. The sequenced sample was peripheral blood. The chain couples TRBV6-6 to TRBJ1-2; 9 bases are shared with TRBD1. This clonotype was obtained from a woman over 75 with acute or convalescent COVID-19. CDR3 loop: CASSLGQGFIGNYGYTF. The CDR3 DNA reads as TGTGCCAGCAGTCTCGGACAGGGGTTTATAGGGAACTATGGCTACACCTTC.